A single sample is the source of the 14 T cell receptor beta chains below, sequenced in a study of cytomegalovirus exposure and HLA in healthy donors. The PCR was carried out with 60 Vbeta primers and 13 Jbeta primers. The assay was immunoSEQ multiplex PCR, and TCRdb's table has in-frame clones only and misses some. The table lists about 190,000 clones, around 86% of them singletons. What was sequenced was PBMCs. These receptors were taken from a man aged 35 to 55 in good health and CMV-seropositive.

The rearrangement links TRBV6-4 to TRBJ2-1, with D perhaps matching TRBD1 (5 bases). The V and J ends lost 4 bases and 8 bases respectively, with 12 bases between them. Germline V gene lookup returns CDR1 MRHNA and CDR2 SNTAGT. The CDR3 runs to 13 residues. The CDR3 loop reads CASSVDEGDEQFF. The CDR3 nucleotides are TGTGCCAGCAGTGTGGACGAAGGGGATGAGCAGTTCTTC.

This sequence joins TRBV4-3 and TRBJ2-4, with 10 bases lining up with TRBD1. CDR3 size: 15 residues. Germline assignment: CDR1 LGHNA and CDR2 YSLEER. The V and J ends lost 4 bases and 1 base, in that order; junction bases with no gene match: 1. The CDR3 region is CASSPGQGAKNIQYF. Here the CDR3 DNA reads TGCGCCAGCAGCCCGGGACAGGGGGCCAAAAACATTCAGTACTTC.

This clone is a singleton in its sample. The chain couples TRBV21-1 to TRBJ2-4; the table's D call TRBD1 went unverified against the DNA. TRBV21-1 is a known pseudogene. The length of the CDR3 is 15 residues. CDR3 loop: CASSKTELAKNIQYF. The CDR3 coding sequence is TGTGCCAGCAGCAAGACAGAACTAGCCAAAAACATTCAGTACTTC.

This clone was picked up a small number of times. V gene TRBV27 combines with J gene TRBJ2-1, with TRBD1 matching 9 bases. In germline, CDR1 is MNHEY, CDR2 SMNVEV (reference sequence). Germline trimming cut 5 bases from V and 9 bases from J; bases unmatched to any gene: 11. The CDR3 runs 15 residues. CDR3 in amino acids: CASSPRDREGSEQFF. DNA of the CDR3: TGTGCCAGCAGTCCCCGGGACAGGGAAGGTTCTGAGCAGTTCTTC.

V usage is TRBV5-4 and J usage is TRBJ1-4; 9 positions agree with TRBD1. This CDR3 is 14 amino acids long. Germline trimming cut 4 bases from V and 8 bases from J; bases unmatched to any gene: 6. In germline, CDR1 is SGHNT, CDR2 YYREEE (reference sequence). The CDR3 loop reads CASSTDRGGEKLFF. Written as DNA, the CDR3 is TGTGCCAGCAGCACCGACAGGGGGGGGGAAAAACTGTTTTTT.

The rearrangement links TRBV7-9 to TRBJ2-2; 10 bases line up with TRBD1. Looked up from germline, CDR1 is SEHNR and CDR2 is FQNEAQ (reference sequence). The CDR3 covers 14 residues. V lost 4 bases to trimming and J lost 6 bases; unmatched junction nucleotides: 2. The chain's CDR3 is CASSSGQGPGELFF. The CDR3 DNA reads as TGTGCCAGCAGCTCGGGACAGGGGCCCGGGGAGCTGTTTTTT. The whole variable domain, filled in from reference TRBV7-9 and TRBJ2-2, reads DTGVSQNPRHKITKRGQNVTFRCDPISEHNRLYWYRQTLGQGPEFLTYFQNEAQLEKSRLLSDRFSAERPKGSFSTLEIQRTEQGDSAMYLCASSSGQGPGELFFGEGSRLTVL.

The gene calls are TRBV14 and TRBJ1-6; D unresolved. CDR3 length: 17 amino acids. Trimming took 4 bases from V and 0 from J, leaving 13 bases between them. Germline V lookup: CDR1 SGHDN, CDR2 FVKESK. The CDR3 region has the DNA TGTGCCAGCAGCCGAACCGACACGAGCTCCTATAATTCACCCCTCCACTTT. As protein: CASSRTDTSSYNSPLHF.

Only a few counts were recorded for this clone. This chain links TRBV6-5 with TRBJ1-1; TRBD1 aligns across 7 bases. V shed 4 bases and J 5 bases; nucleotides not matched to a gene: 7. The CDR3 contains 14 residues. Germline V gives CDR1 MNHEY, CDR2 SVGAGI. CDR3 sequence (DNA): TGTGCCAGCAGTTCCGCAGGGGGGCTTACTGAAGCTTTCTTT. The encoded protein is CASSSAGGLTEAFF.

CDR3 DNA sequence: TGTGCCAGCAGAGTCCTGGGGACTAGTAGAGGAGAAAAGTATTTT. Translating gives CASRVLGTSRGEKYF. The rearrangement uses TRBV2 and TRBJ2-3, with 8 bases fitting TRBD2. The germline gives CDR1 SNHLY, CDR2 FYNNEI. The length of the CDR3 is 15 residues. The junction had 18 bases not matched to a gene; V was cut back by 6 bases and J by 13 bases.

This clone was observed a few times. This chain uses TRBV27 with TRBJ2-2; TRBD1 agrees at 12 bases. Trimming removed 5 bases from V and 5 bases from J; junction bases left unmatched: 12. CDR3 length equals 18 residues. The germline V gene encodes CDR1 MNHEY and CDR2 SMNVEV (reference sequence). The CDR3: CASSLRRDRGLGTGELFF. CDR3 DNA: TGTGCCAGCAGTCTTCGCCGGGACAGGGGGCTTGGTACCGGGGAGCTGTTTTTT.

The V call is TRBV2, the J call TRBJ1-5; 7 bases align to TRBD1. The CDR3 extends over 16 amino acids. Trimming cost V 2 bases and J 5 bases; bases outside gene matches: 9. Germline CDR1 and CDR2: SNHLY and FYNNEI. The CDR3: CASSETGGTADQPQHF. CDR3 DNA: TGTGCCAGCAGTGAAACCGGTGGGACAGCGGATCAGCCCCAGCATTTT.

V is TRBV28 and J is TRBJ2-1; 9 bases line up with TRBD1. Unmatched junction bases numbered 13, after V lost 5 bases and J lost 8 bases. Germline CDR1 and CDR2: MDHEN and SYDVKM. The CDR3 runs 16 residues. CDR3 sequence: CASSHSGQGGSDEQFF. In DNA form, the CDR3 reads TGTGCCAGCAGTCACTCGGGACAGGGCGGTAGTGATGAGCAGTTCTTC.

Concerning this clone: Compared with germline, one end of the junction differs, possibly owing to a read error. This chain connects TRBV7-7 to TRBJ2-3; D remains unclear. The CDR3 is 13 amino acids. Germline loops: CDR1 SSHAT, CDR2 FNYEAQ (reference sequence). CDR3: CASSPLSTDTQYF. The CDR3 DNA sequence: TGTGCTAGCAGCCCCCTCAGCACAGATACGCAGTATTTT.

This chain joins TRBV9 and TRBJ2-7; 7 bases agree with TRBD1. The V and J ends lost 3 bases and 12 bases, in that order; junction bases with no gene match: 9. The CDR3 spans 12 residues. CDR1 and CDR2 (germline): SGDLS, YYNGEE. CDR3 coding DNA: TGTGCCAGCAGCGCGACAGGGTCAAGTTTGTACTTC. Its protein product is CASSATGSSLYF.